Listed below are T cell receptor beta chains from one sample, sequenced in a study of CD8+ T cells in alopecia areata. Clones were sequenced by immunoSEQ multiplex PCR, and TCRdb holds only the in-frame ones, with some missing. Here the sample spans 100,000 to 150,000 clones, around 49% being singletons. This specimen consisted of CD8+ T cells sorted from blood, obtained at week 0. These receptors were collected from a human donor with alopecia areata. The CDR3 runs from the conserved cysteine through the conserved F or W. The order of the fields is D gene, clone size, V gene, J gene, CDR3 protein, CDR3 DNA. D genes are given only for firm matches. For some rows the clone size is stated as once, few or many, or as a class when expanded; others skip it.

d_gene: .; abundance: .; v_gene: TRBV7-3; j_gene: TRBJ1-4; CDR3aa: CASSLNVGLDEKLFF; CDR3nt: TGTGCCAGCAGCCTAAACGTTGGGTTAGATGAAAAACTGTTTTTT
d_gene: .; abundance: .; v_gene: TRBV5-1; j_gene: TRBJ1-5; CDR3aa: CASSLEGGNQPQHF; CDR3nt: TGCGCCAGCAGCTTGGAGGGCGGCAATCAGCCCCAGCATTTT
d_gene: TRBD1; abundance: few; v_gene: TRBV7-9; j_gene: TRBJ1-6; CDR3aa: CASSLTGSYNSPLHF; CDR3nt: TGTGCCAGCAGCTTGACAGGGAGCTATAATTCACCCCTCCACTTT
d_gene: .; abundance: .; v_gene: TRBV30; j_gene: TRBJ2-7; CDR3aa: CAWSVLGTAVSEQYF; CDR3nt: TGTGCCTGGAGTGTACTAGGGACCGCGGTATCGGAGCAGTACTTC
d_gene: .; abundance: few; v_gene: TRBV4-3; j_gene: TRBJ2-5; CDR3aa: CASSQDGEETQYF; CDR3nt: TGCGCCAGCAGCCAAGACGGGGAAGAGACCCAGTACTTC
d_gene: .; abundance: .; v_gene: TRBV7-7; j_gene: TRBJ2-3; CDR3aa: CASSFRITDTQYF; CDR3nt: TGTGCTAGCAGCTTTAGAATCACAGATACGCAGTATTTT
d_gene: .; abundance: few; v_gene: TRBV5-6; j_gene: TRBJ2-7; CDR3aa: CASSRTGTYEQYF; CDR3nt: TGTGCCAGCAGTCGAACAGGGACCTACGAGCAGTACTTC
d_gene: .; abundance: few; v_gene: TRBV10-3; j_gene: TRBJ2-7; CDR3aa: CAIKGTDPYEQYF; CDR3nt: TGTGCCATCAAGGGCACGGATCCCTACGAGCAGTACTTC
d_gene: .; abundance: .; v_gene: TRBV25-1; j_gene: TRBJ2-1; CDR3aa: CASSSIGEQFF; CDR3nt: TGTGCCAGCAGTTCCATAGGGGAGCAGTTCTTC
d_gene: .; abundance: .; v_gene: TRBV25-1; j_gene: TRBJ2-5; CDR3aa: CASSEYVHQETQYF; CDR3nt: TGTGCCAGCAGTGAATATGTGCACCAAGAGACCCAGTACTTC
d_gene: TRBD1; abundance: .; v_gene: TRBV27; j_gene: TRBJ2-7; CDR3aa: CASKGAASYEQYF; CDR3nt: TGTGCCAGCAAGGGGGCAGCCTCATACGAGCAGTACTTC
d_gene: .; abundance: .; v_gene: TRBV11-2; j_gene: TRBJ2-5; CDR3aa: CASSLLAGDETQYF; CDR3nt: TGTGCCAGCAGCTTATTGGCAGGGGACGAGACCCAGTACTTC
d_gene: TRBD1; abundance: few; v_gene: TRBV10-3; j_gene: TRBJ2-7; CDR3aa: CAIGPRTGLNEQYF; CDR3nt: TGTGCCATCGGGCCCCGGACAGGTTTAAACGAGCAGTACTTC
d_gene: TRBD1; abundance: .; v_gene: TRBV7-9; j_gene: TRBJ2-7; CDR3aa: CASRSDRGEQYF; CDR3nt: TGTGCCAGCAGATCTGACAGGGGCGAGCAGTACTTC
d_gene: .; abundance: .; v_gene: TRBV11-2; j_gene: TRBJ1-6; CDR3aa: CASSTQAGAYSPLHF; CDR3nt: TGTGCCAGCAGCACCCAGGCAGGGGCTTATTCACCCCTCCACTTT
d_gene: TRBD1; abundance: .; v_gene: TRBV5-6; j_gene: TRBJ2-7; CDR3aa: CASSFTGGGEQYF; CDR3nt: TGTGCCAGCAGCTTCACAGGGGGCGGCGAGCAGTACTTC
d_gene: .; abundance: .; v_gene: TRBV7-9; j_gene: TRBJ1-6; CDR3aa: CASSLEGNRYNSPLHF; CDR3nt: TGTGCCAGCAGCTTAGAGGGAAACCGCTATAATTCACCCCTCCACTTT
d_gene: .; abundance: .; v_gene: TRBV10-3; j_gene: TRBJ1-5; CDR3aa: CAISESTVPNQPQHF; CDR3nt: TGTGCCATCAGTGAGTCAACAGTGCCCAATCAGCCCCAGCATTTT
d_gene: TRBD1; abundance: .; v_gene: TRBV29-1; j_gene: TRBJ2-7; CDR3aa: CSVEDRGSYEQYF; CDR3nt: TGCAGCGTGGAGGACAGGGGGTCCTACGAGCAGTACTTC
d_gene: .; abundance: .; v_gene: TRBV28; j_gene: TRBJ2-3; CDR3aa: CASSRDTLTDTQYF; CDR3nt: TGTGCCAGCAGCAGGGACACCTTAACAGATACGCAGTATTTT
d_gene: TRBD1; abundance: many; v_gene: TRBV27; j_gene: TRBJ1-5; CDR3aa: CASRRTGSNQPQHF; CDR3nt: TGTGCCAGTCGTCGGACAGGTAGCAATCAGCCCCAGCATTTT
d_gene: .; abundance: few; v_gene: TRBV7-9; j_gene: TRBJ1-2; CDR3aa: CASSPALGRPSNYGYTF; CDR3nt: TGTGCCAGCAGCCCCGCGTTGGGCAGGCCATCGAACTATGGCTACACCTTC
d_gene: .; abundance: .; v_gene: TRBV7-9; j_gene: TRBJ2-3; CDR3aa: CASCHLEADTQYF; CDR3nt: TGTGCCTCCTGCCACCTGGAGGCAGATACGCAGTATTTT
d_gene: TRBD1; abundance: .; v_gene: TRBV25-1; j_gene: TRBJ2-3; CDR3aa: CASSGGDSWGAQYF; CDR3nt: TGTGCCAGCAGTGGAGGGGACAGTTGGGGTGCGCAGTATTTT
d_gene: .; abundance: .; v_gene: TRBV29-1; j_gene: TRBJ2-7; CDR3aa: CSVEDPVGASTRYEQYF; CDR3nt: TGCAGCGTTGAAGACCCCGTAGGGGCGTCCACCCGCTACGAGCAGTACTTC
d_gene: .; abundance: few; v_gene: TRBV4-3; j_gene: TRBJ1-6; CDR3aa: CASSQEVWPNSPLHF; CDR3nt: TGCGCCAGCAGCCAAGAAGTGTGGCCAAATTCACCCCTCCACTTT
d_gene: .; abundance: few; v_gene: TRBV11-2; j_gene: TRBJ1-2; CDR3aa: CASSYGQPYGYTF; CDR3nt: TGTGCCAGCAGTTACGGACAGCCCTATGGCTACACCTTC
d_gene: TRBD1; abundance: few; v_gene: TRBV10-3; j_gene: TRBJ2-7; CDR3aa: CAISYPGTGVYEQYF; CDR3nt: TGTGCCATCAGCTATCCCGGGACAGGGGTCTACGAGCAGTACTTC
d_gene: TRBD1; abundance: .; v_gene: TRBV7-3; j_gene: TRBJ1-1; CDR3aa: CASSLKQGRNTEAFF; CDR3nt: TGTGCCAGCAGCTTAAAACAGGGGAGGAACACTGAAGCTTTCTTT
d_gene: .; abundance: few; v_gene: TRBV10-2; j_gene: TRBJ2-3; CDR3aa: CASSAAGLLDTQYF; CDR3nt: TGCGCCAGCAGTGCGGCGGGGCTGCTGGATACGCAGTATTTT
d_gene: .; abundance: few; v_gene: TRBV6-4; j_gene: TRBJ2-3; CDR3aa: CASSDSGGQDTQYF; CDR3nt: TGTGCCAGCAGTGACTCGGGGGGGCAAGATACGCAGTATTTT
d_gene: .; abundance: .; v_gene: TRBV30; j_gene: TRBJ1-1; CDR3aa: CAWTVTGGTEAFF; CDR3nt: TGTGCCTGGACGGTCACCGGAGGAACTGAAGCTTTCTTT
d_gene: .; abundance: .; v_gene: TRBV4-1; j_gene: TRBJ2-7; CDR3aa: CASSQDRGLTGEQYF; CDR3nt: TGCGCCAGCAGCCAAGATCGGGGGCTCACCGGGGAGCAGTACTTC
d_gene: .; abundance: once; v_gene: TRBV27; j_gene: TRBJ2-7; CDR3aa: CASSLSDTRSEQYF; CDR3nt: TGTGCCAGCAGTTTATCGGACACAAGGAGCGAGCAGTACTTC
d_gene: .; abundance: .; v_gene: TRBV5-4; j_gene: TRBJ2-3; CDR3aa: CASSPEGLYTDTQYF; CDR3nt: TGTGCCAGCAGCCCCGAGGGACTCTACACAGATACGCAGTATTTT
d_gene: .; abundance: .; v_gene: TRBV7-9; j_gene: TRBJ1-1; CDR3aa: CASSLDLGAEAFF; CDR3nt: TGTGCCAGCAGCTTAGATTTAGGTGCTGAAGCTTTCTTT
d_gene: TRBD1; abundance: .; v_gene: TRBV29-1; j_gene: TRBJ1-1; CDR3aa: CSVEQGGSDTEAFF; CDR3nt: TGCAGCGTTGAGCAGGGGGGAAGTGACACTGAAGCTTTCTTT
d_gene: .; abundance: .; v_gene: TRBV6-6; j_gene: TRBJ2-5; CDR3aa: CASSYNQGKETQYF; CDR3nt: TGTGCCAGCAGTTACAATCAGGGGAAAGAGACCCAGTACTTC
d_gene: .; abundance: .; v_gene: TRBV30; j_gene: TRBJ2-2; CDR3aa: CAWSPTGAGELFF; CDR3nt: TGTGCCTGGAGCCCCACCGGGGCCGGGGAGCTGTTTTTT
d_gene: .; abundance: few; v_gene: TRBV15; j_gene: TRBJ2-7; CDR3aa: CATSRRGAASYEQYF; CDR3nt: TGTGCCACCAGCAGAAGGGGAGCTGCCTCCTACGAGCAGTACTTC
d_gene: .; abundance: .; v_gene: TRBV19; j_gene: TRBJ2-7; CDR3aa: CASSPRGVPHEQYF; CDR3nt: TGTGCCAGTAGTCCAAGGGGGGTTCCCCACGAGCAGTACTTC
d_gene: TRBD1; abundance: .; v_gene: TRBV4-1; j_gene: TRBJ2-2; CDR3aa: CASTTSGTAKNTGELFF; CDR3nt: TGCGCCAGCACCACATCAGGGACAGCTAAGAACACCGGGGAGCTGTTTTTT
d_gene: TRBD1; abundance: .; v_gene: TRBV19; j_gene: TRBJ1-1; CDR3aa: CASSIRDRGTEAFF; CDR3nt: TGTGCCAGTAGTATCCGGGACAGGGGGACTGAAGCTTTCTTT
d_gene: TRBD2; abundance: many; v_gene: TRBV6-5; j_gene: TRBJ2-7; CDR3aa: CASSYGASGSYEQYF; CDR3nt: TGTGCCAGCAGTTACGGGGCTAGCGGGAGTTACGAGCAGTACTTC